This T cell receptor beta chain was retrieved from a study of blood T cell repertoires in COVID-19. At the level of the study: Spain, Italy and the United States supplied samples that represented acute and convalescent COVID-19.

This CDR3 has 13 residues. CDR1 is SGHAT and CDR2 is FQDESV in the germline V gene (reference sequence). The J segment lost 2 bases and the V segment lost 7 bases, leaving 5 bases of the junction unmatched. Produced via immunoSEQ multiplex PCR; TCRdb's table is partial and in-frame only. Counted here are nearly 350,000 clones, about 83% occurring once; the ten biggest clones make up 2.5% to 3.5%. The sequence was collected from a young man with active or convalescent COVID-19. The sample taken for sequencing was peripheral blood. J is TRBJ2-7 and V is TRBV11-1, with TRBD1 matching over 7 bases. DNA of the CDR3: TGTGCCAGCACCCCAGGGGGAACCTACGAGCAGTACTTC. This encodes CASTPGGTYEQYF.